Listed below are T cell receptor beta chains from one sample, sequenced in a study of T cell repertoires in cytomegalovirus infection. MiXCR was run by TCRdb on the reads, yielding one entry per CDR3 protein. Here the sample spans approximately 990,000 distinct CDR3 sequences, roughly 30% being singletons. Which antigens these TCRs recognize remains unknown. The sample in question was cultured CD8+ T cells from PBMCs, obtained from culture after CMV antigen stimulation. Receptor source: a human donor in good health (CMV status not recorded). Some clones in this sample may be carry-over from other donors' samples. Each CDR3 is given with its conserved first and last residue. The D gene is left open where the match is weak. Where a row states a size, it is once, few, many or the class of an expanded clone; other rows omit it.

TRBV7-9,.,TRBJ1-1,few,TGTGCCACCTCGGGGTCAAGAAGGACTGAAGCTTTCTTT,CATSGSRRTEAFF
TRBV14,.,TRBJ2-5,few,TGTGCCAGCAGCCAAGGGAGCCTACTTAGGGAGACCCAGTACTTC,CASSQGSLLRETQYF
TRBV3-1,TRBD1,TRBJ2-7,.,TGTGCCAGCAGCCAAACCTTACAGGGGATGTACGAGCAGTACTTC,CASSQTLQGMYEQYF
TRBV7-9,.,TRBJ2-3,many,TGTGCCAGCAGCTTAGGCAGGACTACGCAGTATTTT,CASSLGRTTQYF
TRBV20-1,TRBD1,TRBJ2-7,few,TGCAGTGCTAGCTTTACACAGGGGACGATCAACCCGGAGCAGTACTTC,CSASFTQGTINPEQYF
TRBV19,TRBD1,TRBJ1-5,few,TGTGCCAGTAGTTCCGGGACAGGGGGGGGTTCTGAGCATTTT,CASSSGTGGGSEHF
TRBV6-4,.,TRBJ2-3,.,TGTGCCAGCAGTGACTCGACTGGGGTCTCAGATACGCAGTATTTT,CASSDSTGVSDTQYF
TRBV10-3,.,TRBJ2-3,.,TGTGCCATCAGTGAGTCGGAAGGGACAGATACGCAGTATTTT,CAISESEGTDTQYF
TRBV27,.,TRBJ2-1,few,TGTGCCAGCAGTTTCGCGGGGCAGGGCTGGTACAATGAGCAGTTCTTC,CASSFAGQGWYNEQFF
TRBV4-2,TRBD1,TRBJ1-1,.,TGTGCCAGCAGCCCCTGGACAGGGGATAAGGCTTTCTTT,CASSPWTGDKAFF
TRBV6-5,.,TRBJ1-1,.,TGTGCCAGCAGTTACTGGACCGGTGGGCAGGGCGCTGAAGCTTTCTTT,CASSYWTGGQGAEAFF
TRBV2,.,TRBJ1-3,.,TGTGCCAGCAGTGACCCGGGGAAGACGGGAAACACCATATATTTT,CASSDPGKTGNTIYF
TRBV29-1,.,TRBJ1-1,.,TGCAGCGTTAAAGGGGAAAAAGCTATGAACACTGAAGCTTTCTTT,CSVKGEKAMNTEAFF
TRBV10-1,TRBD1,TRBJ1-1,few,TGCGCCAGCAGTGATAGGGGACAGGGGAAAACTGAAGCTTTCTTT,CASSDRGQGKTEAFF
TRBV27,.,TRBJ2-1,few,TGTGCCAGCAGCTTGTACAGCAGCCGTCCGTCTGAGCAGTTCTTC,CASSLYSSRPSEQFF
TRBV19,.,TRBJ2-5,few,TGTGCCAGTGCCAACATTGCAGAGAGCCAAGAGACCCAGTACTTC,CASANIAESQETQYF
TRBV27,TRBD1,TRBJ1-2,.,TGTGCCAGCAGTCTCCGACAGGGGGCGGGTGGCTACACCTTC,CASSLRQGAGGYTF
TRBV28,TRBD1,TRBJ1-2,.,TGTGCCAGCAGTTTATCGACAGGGGGCTATGGCTACACCTTC,CASSLSTGGYGYTF
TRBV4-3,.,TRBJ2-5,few,TGCGCCAGCAGCCAAGCAATTAGGGCACAGGACGACCAAGAGACCCAGTACTTC,CASSQAIRAQDDQETQYF
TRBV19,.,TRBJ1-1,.,TGTGCCAGTAGTATAGCGGGGGGCAACACTGAAGCTTACTTT,CASSIAGGNTEAYF
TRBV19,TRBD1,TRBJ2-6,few,TGTGCCAGTATTGCGGACAGGGCTTCCTCTGGGGCCAACGTCCTGACTTTC,CASIADRASSGANVLTF
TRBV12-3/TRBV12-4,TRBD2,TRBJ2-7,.,TGTGCCAGCAGCCCGTATAGCGGGGGGCCCCACGAGCAGTACTTC,CASSPYSGGPHEQYF
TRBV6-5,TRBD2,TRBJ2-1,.,TGTGCCAGCAGTCACTTAGCGGGGGGGACGTTCAGCTCCTACAATGAGCAGTTCTTC,CASSHLAGGTFSSYNEQFF
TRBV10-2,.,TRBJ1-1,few,TGCGCCAGCAGTGCGAACAGGAACACTGAAGCTTTCTTT,CASSANRNTEAFF
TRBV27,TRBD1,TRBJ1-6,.,TGTGCCAGCAGTCCTTGGACAGGATCCTCACCCCTCCACTTT,CASSPWTGSSPLHF
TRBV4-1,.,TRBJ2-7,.,TGCGCCAGCAGCCAAGATCGGACCGACAGCTCCTACGAGCAGTACTTC,CASSQDRTDSSYEQYF
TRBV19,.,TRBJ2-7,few,TGTGCCAGTAGTATAGGGTTGACCGGAATTTACGAGCAGTACTTC,CASSIGLTGIYEQYF
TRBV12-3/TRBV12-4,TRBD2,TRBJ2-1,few,TGTGCCAGCAGTATGACTAGCGGGGTTGAGCAGTTCTTC,CASSMTSGVEQFF
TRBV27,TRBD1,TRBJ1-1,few,TGTGCCAGCAGTACTTACCCAGGGACAGATGAAGCTTTCTTT,CASSTYPGTDEAFF
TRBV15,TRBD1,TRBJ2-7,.,TGTGCCACCAGCAGGGCCCCGGACAGGGCGGATGGCTACGAGCAGTACTTC,CATSRAPDRADGYEQYF
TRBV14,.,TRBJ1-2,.,TGTGCCAGCAGTCCATTGGTGCACTATGGCTACACCTTC,CASSPLVHYGYTF
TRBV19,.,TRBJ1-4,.,TGTGCCAGTAGTTCCACGAAAATCGGTGGTGAAAAACTGTTTTTT,CASSSTKIGGEKLFF
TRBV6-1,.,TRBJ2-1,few,TGTGCCAGCAGTGATTGGGCTGTAAATGGGCAGTTCTTC,CASSDWAVNGQFF
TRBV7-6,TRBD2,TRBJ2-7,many,TGTGCCAGCAGCTTAGGCGGACTAGCGGAATACGAGCAGTACTTC,CASSLGGLAEYEQYF
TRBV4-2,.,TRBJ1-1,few,TGTGCCAGCAGCCAAGTTGAATGGGGAGAGGCGACTGAAGCTTTCTTT,CASSQVEWGEATEAFF
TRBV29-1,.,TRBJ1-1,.,TGCAGCGTCCTTGCGGGGAACACTGAAGCTTTCTTT,CSVLAGNTEAFF
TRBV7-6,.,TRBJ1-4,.,TGTGCCAGCAGCCTTAAAGATCCAACTAATGAAAAACTGTTTTTT,CASSLKDPTNEKLFF
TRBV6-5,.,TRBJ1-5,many,TGTGCCAGCAGTCCCTTCGCCGGGCAGCCCCAGCATTTT,CASSPFAGQPQHF
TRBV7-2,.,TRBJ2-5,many,TGTGCCAGCAGCTTAGGGTCTCCTGAGACCCAGTACTTC,CASSLGSPETQYF
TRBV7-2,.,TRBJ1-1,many,TGTGCCAGCAGCTTTCAGGGGAGCACTGAAGCTTTCTTT,CASSFQGSTEAFF
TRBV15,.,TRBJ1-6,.,TGTGCCACCAGCACGAACAGGGAATTCGATTCACCCCTCCACTTT,CATSTNREFDSPLHF
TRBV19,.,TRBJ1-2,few,TGTGCCAGTTCCCGGACGATCCAAGTCTTTTATGGCTACACCTTC,CASSRTIQVFYGYTF